The clone carrying this T cell receptor (beta chain) has a handful of counts. No antigen is known for it. These data originate in a study of regulatory T cells in long-lasting Graves disease. Study observations and caveats: Segments TRBV28, TRBJ1-2 and TRBJ2-5 showed preferential usage in persistent disease.

As to time point: persistent/refractory GD, antithyroid drugs over 5 years with positive TRAb. Researchers made the TCR library from RNA that was extracted from PBMCs. The V and J ends lost 4 bases and 0 bases respectively, with 14 bases between them. The CDR3 has 15 amino acids. Germline lookup yields CDR1 SGHRS and CDR2 YFSETQ. Construction of TCR beta libraries relied on iRepertoire HTBI primers and on Arm-PCR targeting CDR3 regions. From the multiplex PCR reads, TCRdb called clonotypes with MiXCR, one entry per CDR3 protein. The profile covers approximately 690,000 distinct CDR3 sequences, with 25% to 30% appearing a single time and roughly 40% taken by the ten largest.

The sample in question was peripheral blood mononuclear cells (PBMCs), obtained when the disease was refractory, from a patient treated with antithyroid drugs. This TCR derives from a female donor with Graves disease. The V gene is TRBV5-1, the J gene TRBJ2-7, with D perhaps TRBD1 (6 bases). The CDR3 nucleotides are TGCGCCAGCAGCCCCCCCGACAGGTCCTCCTACGAGCAGTACTTC. This gives the protein CASSPPDRSSYEQYF.